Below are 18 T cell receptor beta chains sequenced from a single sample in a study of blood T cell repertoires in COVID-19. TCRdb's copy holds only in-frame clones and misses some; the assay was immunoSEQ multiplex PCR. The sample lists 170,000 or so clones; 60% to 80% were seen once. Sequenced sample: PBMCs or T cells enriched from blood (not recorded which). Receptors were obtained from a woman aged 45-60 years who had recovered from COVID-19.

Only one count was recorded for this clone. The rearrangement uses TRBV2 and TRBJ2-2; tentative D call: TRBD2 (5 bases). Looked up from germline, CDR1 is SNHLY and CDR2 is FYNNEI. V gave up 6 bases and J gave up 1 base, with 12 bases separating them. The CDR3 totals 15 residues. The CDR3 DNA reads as TGTGCCAGCAGGACCCTGGGGAGGAACACCGGGGAGCTGTTTTTT. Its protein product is CASRTLGRNTGELFF.

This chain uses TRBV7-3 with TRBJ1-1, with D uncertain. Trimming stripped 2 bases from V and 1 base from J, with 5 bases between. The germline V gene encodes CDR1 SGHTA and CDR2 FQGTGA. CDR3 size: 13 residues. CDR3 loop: CASSLQRNTEAFF. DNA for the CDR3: TGTGCCAGCAGCTTACAGCGGAACACTGAAGCTTTCTTT. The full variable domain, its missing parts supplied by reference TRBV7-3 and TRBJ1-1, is GAGVSQTPSNKVTEKGKYVELRCDPISGHTALYWYRQSLGQGPEFLIYFQGTGAADDSGLPNDRFFAVRPEGSVSTLKIQRTERGDSAVYLCASSLQRNTEAFFGQGTRLTVV.

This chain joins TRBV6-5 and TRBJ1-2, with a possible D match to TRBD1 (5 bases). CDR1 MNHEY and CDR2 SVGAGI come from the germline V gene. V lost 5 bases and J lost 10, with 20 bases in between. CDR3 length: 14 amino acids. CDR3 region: CASSPQRGGGIYTF. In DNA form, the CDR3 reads TGTGCCAGCAGTCCCCAGCGGGGTGGGGGGATCTACACCTTC.

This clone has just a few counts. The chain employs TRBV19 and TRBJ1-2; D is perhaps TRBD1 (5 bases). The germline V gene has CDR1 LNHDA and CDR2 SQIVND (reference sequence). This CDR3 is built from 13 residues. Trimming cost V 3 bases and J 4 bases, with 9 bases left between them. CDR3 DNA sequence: TGTGCCAGTAGTATGCCCGGGGGCTATGGCTACACCTTC. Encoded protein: CASSMPGGYGYTF.

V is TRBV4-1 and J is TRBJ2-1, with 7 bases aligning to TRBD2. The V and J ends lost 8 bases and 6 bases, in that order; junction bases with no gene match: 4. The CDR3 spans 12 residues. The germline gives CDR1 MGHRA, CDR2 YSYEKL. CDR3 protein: CASEASGNEQFF. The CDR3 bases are TGCGCCAGCGAGGCTAGCGGCAATGAGCAGTTCTTC.

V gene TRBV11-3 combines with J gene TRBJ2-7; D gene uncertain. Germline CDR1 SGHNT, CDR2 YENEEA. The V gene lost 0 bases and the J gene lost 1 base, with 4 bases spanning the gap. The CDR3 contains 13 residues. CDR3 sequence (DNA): TGTGCCAGCAGCTTAGAAGCTTCCTACGAGCAGTACTTC. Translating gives CASSLEASYEQYF.

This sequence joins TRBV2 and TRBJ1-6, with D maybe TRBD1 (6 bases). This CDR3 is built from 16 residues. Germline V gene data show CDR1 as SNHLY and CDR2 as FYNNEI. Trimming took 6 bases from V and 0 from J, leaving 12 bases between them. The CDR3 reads CASSLQGSSYNSPLHF. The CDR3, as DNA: TGTGCCAGCAGCCTACAGGGAAGCTCCTATAATTCACCCCTCCACTTT.

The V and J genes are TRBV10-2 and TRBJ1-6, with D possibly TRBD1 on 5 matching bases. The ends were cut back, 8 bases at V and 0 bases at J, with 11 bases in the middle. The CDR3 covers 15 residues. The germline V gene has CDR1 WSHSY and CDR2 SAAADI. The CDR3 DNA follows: TGCGCCAGCGATTGGGGCACCTCCTATAATTCACCCCTCCACTTT. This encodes CASDWGTSYNSPLHF.

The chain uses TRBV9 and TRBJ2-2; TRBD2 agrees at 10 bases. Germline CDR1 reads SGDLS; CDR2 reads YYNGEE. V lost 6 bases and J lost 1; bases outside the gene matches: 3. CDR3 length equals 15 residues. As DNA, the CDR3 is TGTGCCAGCACCAGGACTAGCGGGAACACCGGGGAGCTGTTTTTT. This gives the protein CASTRTSGNTGELFF.

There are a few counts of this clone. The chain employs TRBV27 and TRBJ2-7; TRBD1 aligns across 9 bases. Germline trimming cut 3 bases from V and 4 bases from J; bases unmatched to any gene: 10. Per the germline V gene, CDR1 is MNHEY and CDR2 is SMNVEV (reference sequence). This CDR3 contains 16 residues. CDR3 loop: CASSFRAATGGYEQYF. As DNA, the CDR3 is TGTGCCAGCAGTTTTAGGGCCGCGACAGGGGGGTACGAGCAGTACTTC.

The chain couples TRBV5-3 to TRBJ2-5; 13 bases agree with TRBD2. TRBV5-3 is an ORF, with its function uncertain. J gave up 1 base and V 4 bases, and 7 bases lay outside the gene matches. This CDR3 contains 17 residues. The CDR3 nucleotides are TGTGCCAGAAGCCATGGACTAGCGGGAGCCACCCAAGAGACCCAGTACTTC. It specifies CARSHGLAGATQETQYF.

CDR3 sequence reads: CAIGGTGTGANVLTF. In DNA, the CDR3 is TGTGCCATTGGGGGGACAGGGACCGGGGCCAACGTCCTGACTTTC. J is TRBJ2-6 and V is TRBV10-3; TRBD1 matches 9 bases. Germline trimming cut 9 bases from V and 4 bases from J; bases unmatched to any gene: 7. In germline, CDR1 is ENHRY, CDR2 SYGVKD. The length of the CDR3 is 15 residues.

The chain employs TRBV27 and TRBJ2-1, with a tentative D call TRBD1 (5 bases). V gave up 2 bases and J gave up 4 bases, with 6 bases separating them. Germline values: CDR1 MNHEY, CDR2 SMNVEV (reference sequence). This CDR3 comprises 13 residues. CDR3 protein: CASSLRGYNEQFF. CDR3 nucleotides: TGTGCCAGCAGTTTAAGGGGATACAATGAGCAGTTCTTC.

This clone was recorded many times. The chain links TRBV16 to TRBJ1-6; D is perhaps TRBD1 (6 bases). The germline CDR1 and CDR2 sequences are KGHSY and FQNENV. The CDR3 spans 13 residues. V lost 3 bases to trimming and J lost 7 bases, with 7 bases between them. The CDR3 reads CASSHTGNSPLHF. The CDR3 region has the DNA TGTGCCAGCAGCCATACAGGGAATTCACCCCTCCACTTT.

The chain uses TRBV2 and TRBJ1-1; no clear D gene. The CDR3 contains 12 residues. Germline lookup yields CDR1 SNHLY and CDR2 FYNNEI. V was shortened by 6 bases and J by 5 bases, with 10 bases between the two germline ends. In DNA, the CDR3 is TGTGCCAGCAGAGGGAGCAAGACTGAAGCTTTCTTT. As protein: CASRGSKTEAFF.

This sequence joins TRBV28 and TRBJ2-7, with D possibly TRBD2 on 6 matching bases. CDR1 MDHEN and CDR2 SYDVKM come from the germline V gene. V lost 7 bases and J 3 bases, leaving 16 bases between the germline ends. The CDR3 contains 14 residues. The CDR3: CASTLAPGGYEQYF. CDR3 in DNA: TGTGCCAGCACCCTAGCGCCCGGTGGCTACGAGCAGTACTTC.

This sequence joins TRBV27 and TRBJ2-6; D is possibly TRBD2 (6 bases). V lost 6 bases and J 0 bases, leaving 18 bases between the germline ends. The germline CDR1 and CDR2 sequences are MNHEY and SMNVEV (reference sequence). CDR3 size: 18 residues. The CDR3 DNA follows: TGTGCCAGCAGCCGAACTCCCGGGACTTACTCTGGGGCCAACGTCCTGACTTTC. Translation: CASSRTPGTYSGANVLTF.

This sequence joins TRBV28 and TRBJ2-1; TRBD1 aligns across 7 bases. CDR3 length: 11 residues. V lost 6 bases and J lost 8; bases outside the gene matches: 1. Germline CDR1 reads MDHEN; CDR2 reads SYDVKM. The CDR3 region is CASSRGYEQFF. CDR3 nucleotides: TGTGCCAGCAGCAGGGGGTATGAGCAGTTCTTC. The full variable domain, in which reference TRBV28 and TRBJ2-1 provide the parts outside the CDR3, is DVKVTQSSRYLVKRTGEKVFLECVQDMDHENMFWYRQDPGLGLRLIYFSYDVKMKEKGDIPEGYSVSREKKERFSLILESASTNQTSMYLCASSRGYEQFFGPGTRLTVL.